The clone carrying this T cell receptor (beta chain) was detected ten times or more. The antigen remains undetermined. This sample is drawn from a study of identical twins. Study results and caveats: The study reached conclusions through statistical analysis that was cross-sectional, not following the same donors.

This CDR3 is built from 15 residues. Germline loops: CDR1 SNHLY, CDR2 FYNNEI. V lost 3 bases and J 4 bases, leaving 13 bases between the germline ends. Each CDR3 protein is one row after TCRdb ran MiXCR on the 5' RACE reads. The sample carries approximately 140,000 distinct CDR3 sequences, 3% to 4% recorded once. Sequenced material: memory T cells sorted from blood. The chain uses TRBV2 and TRBJ1-5, with D possibly matching TRBD1 (6 bases). This sequence originates from a man aged 18 to 30 in good health. The CDR3 DNA reads as TGTGCCAGCAGTGAGCAGGGGTTAACAAATCAGCCCCAGCATTTT. Protein sequence: CASSEQGLTNQPQHF.